This T cell receptor (beta chain) was identified in a study of blood T cells in healthy people across ages. Whole-study results and caveats: It was not possible, with unsorted PBMCs, to conclusively compare naive and antigen-experienced cells. Strong correlation existed between TCR beta diversity and naive T cell percentage. Versus aged donors, long-lived donors had higher diversity and more naive CD4+ cells.

For the second PCR, which ran for about 6 to 12 cycles, a sample-barcoded 5' primer and a J-beta primer mix were used. One entry per CDR3 protein results from TCRdb running MiXCR on the 5' RACE reads. This table has 850,000 or so distinct CDR3 sequences, less than 35% appearing once. This clonotype came up many times. The antigen remains unidentified. The individuals who served as donors were healthy Caucasians living in Russia, aged roughly 6 to 95. The V end was cut by 0 bases, the J end by 3 bases, with 12 bases between. Germline V gives CDR1 MNHEY, CDR2 SVGAGI. The CDR3 runs 15 residues. This chain uses TRBV6-5 with TRBJ2-7; either TRBD1 or TRBD2 may fit D (5 bases each). The sample consisted of blood. This sequence was found in a woman of 80 years or more in good health. CDR3 residues: CASSYSGTNNYEQYF. The CDR3 nucleotides are TGTGCCAGCAGTTACTCCGGGACCAACAACTACGAGCAGTACTTC.